This T cell receptor beta chain emerged from a study of cytomegalovirus exposure and HLA in healthy donors. Turning to the study itself: Researchers previously reported finding more than 100 million unique TCR beta sequences from 150 million to 200 million T cells. Overall study findings and caveats: A classifier reportedly called cytomegalovirus status with high sensitivity and specificity.

Everyone who donated was a healthy bone marrow donor. PCR primers comprised 60 Vbeta and 13 Jbeta primers. Method: immunoSEQ multiplex PCR; TCRdb's copy keeps in-frame clones and lacks some. The top ten hold approximately 0.74% of the sample, which has about 190,000 clones, around 86% seen once. The CDR3 spans 12 residues. Germline V gene data show CDR1 as SEHNR and CDR2 as FQNEAQ (reference sequence). A note on this clone: Its specificity is unknown. At one of its ends the junction is not consistent with the germline gene, which may arise from a read error.

The chain couples TRBV7-9 to TRBJ2-7; TRBD1 is a possible D gene (6 bases). The TCR originated in a woman under 30 in good health and CMV-seronegative. Material: PBMCs. The CDR3 region has the DNA TGTTCCAGCACGGACAGCTCCTACGAGCAGTACTTC. Translating gives CSSTDSSYEQYF. The full variable domain, completed using reference TRBV7-9 and TRBJ2-7, is DTGVSQNPRHKITKRGQNVTFRCDPISEHNRLYWYRQTLGQGPEFLTYFQNEAQLEKSRLLSDRFSAERPKGSFSTLEIQRTEQGDSAMYLCSSTDSSYEQYFGPGTRLTVT.